The 10 T cell receptor beta chains below were found in one sample sequenced in a study of cytomegalovirus exposure and HLA in healthy donors. 13 Jbeta primers and 60 Vbeta primers were used for the PCR. Generated by immunoSEQ multiplex PCR, the TCRdb table keeps only in-frame clones and is missing some. The table includes tens of thousands of clones, approximately 86% detected once. The specimen sequenced was PBMCs. The receptors here all came from a woman younger than 35 in good health and CMV-seronegative.

With regard to this clone: Sequence at one end of the junction differs from germline and may be a read error. CDR3 region: CASREDSGELFF. In DNA, the CDR3 is TGTGCCAGCAGGGAAGACTCCGGGGAGCTGTTTTTT. This chain links TRBV2 with TRBJ2-2; D is ambiguous. The germline CDR1 and CDR2 sequences are SNHLY and FYNNEI. CDR3 length: 12 residues.

This sequence joins TRBV6-6 and TRBJ2-2, with D perhaps matching TRBD2 (5 bases). This CDR3 comprises 11 residues. The germline V gene has CDR1 MNHNY and CDR2 SVGAGI (reference sequence). The germline V and J ends were trimmed by 7 bases and 7 bases, with 7 bases remaining between them. The CDR3 sequence is CASIDYGELFF. CDR3 in DNA: TGTGCCAGCATTGACTACGGGGAGCTGTTTTTT.

The rearrangement joins TRBV27 to TRBJ1-1, with 7 bases matching TRBD1. The length of the CDR3 is 15 residues. Losses at the gene ends were 0 bases for V and 1 base for J; bases not matched to a gene: 2. CDR1 is MNHEY and CDR2 is SMNVEV in the germline V gene (reference sequence). The CDR3 nucleotides are TGTGCCAGCAGTTTATCGGGGACAGCGAACACTGAAGCTTTCTTT. Translated, it gives CASSLSGTANTEAFF.

The V and J genes are TRBV10-3 and TRBJ1-1; TRBD1 matches at 7 bases. In germline, CDR1 is ENHRY, CDR2 SYGVKD. V trimming: 6 bases; J trimming: 0 bases; junction bases outside the gene matches: 10. The CDR3 sequence is 16 residues long. In nucleotides, the CDR3 is TGTGCCATCAGATCCTTGCCGGGACAGCTGAACACTGAAGCTTTCTTT. This encodes CAIRSLPGQLNTEAFF.

The J gene is TRBJ1-5, the V gene TRBV15, with D uncertain. There are 14 residues in the CDR3. V was trimmed by 5 bases and J by 0 bases, leaving 8 bases between them. Germline CDR1 and CDR2: LNHNV and YYDKDF (reference sequence). The CDR3 reads CATSAHYSNQPQHF. CDR3 nucleotide sequence: TGTGCCACCAGCGCACACTATAGCAATCAGCCCCAGCATTTT.

This clone has a single count. This chain links TRBV19 with TRBJ1-5; 10 bases fit TRBD1. This CDR3 has 18 amino acids. Unmatched junction bases numbered 17, after V lost 3 bases and J lost 9 bases. Germline V gene data show CDR1 as LNHDA and CDR2 as SQIVND (reference sequence). The CDR3 DNA is TGTGCCAGTAGTATCTCCGGGACAGGGGCTGAAATGGGTCTGCCCCAGCATTTT. It translates to CASSISGTGAEMGLPQHF.

This clone was seen once. This chain connects TRBV27 to TRBJ2-1; the match to TRBD2 covers 8 bases. CDR3 size: 18 residues. Losses at the gene ends were 2 bases for V and 3 bases for J; bases not matched to a gene: 12. CDR1 and CDR2 from the germline V gene are MNHEY and SMNVEV (reference sequence). This CDR3 reads CASSLPIIPGLGYNEQFF. In DNA, the CDR3 is TGTGCCAGCAGTTTACCTATTATACCGGGACTAGGCTACAATGAGCAGTTCTTC.

The chain combines TRBV5-1 with TRBJ2-2; TRBD2 is a possible D gene (6 bases). This CDR3 contains 15 residues. The ends were cut back, 0 bases at V and 5 bases at J, with 11 bases in the middle. The V gene's germline CDR1 is SGHRS and CDR2 YFSETQ. This CDR3 is CASSLAGDGTGELFF. The CDR3 DNA reads TGCGCCAGCAGCTTGGCGGGAGATGGGACCGGGGAGCTGTTTTTT. The full variable domain, in which reference TRBV5-1 and TRBJ2-2 provide the parts outside the CDR3, is KAGVTQTPRYLIKTRGQQVTLSCSPISGHRSVSWYQQTPGQGLQFLFEYFSETQRNKGNFPGRFSGRQFSNSRSEMNVSTLELGDSALYLCASSLAGDGTGELFFGEGSRLTVL.

In its sample, this clone was seen once. V gene TRBV2 combines with J gene TRBJ2-7; TRBD1 might be the D (6 bases). The CDR3 runs to 16 residues. Looked up from germline, CDR1 is SNHLY and CDR2 is FYNNEI. Trimming removed 4 bases from V and 2 bases from J, with 18 bases in between. DNA of the CDR3: TGTGCCAGCAGTGTTTCTGGGGGCGATGCCCCCTACGAGCAGTACTTC. This gives the protein CASSVSGGDAPYEQYF.

The chain couples TRBV19 to TRBJ2-3; D may be TRBD2 (6 bases). Per the germline V gene, CDR1 is LNHDA and CDR2 is SQIVND (reference sequence). V was pared by 9 bases and J by 2 bases, with 12 bases between. This CDR3 contains 13 residues. This CDR3 is CARASENTDTQYF. CDR3 DNA: TGTGCCAGGGCTAGCGAGAACACAGATACGCAGTATTTT.